These T cell receptor beta chains were read from a single sample in a study of CD8 T cells in ankylosing spondylitis. One entry per CDR3 protein results from TCRdb running MiXCR on the 5' RACE reads. The sample holds approximately 220,000 distinct CDR3 sequences, about 11% seen once. The source material was blood, either unsorted or a sorted T cell fraction (not recorded which). The receptors were gathered from a male donor with ankylosing spondylitis or in good health (not recorded which). CDR3s include the opening cysteine and the closing phenylalanine or tryptophan. Fields, in order: J gene, V gene, clone size, D gene, CDR3 protein, CDR3 DNA. D genes are given only for firm matches. The size field is filled for only some rows; it gives once, few, many or a size class.

J: TRBJ1-5
V: TRBV5-1
size: many
D: TRBD1
CDR3: CASSLAGTGQPQHF
DNA: TGCGCCAGCAGCTTGGCGGGGACAGGACAGCCCCAGCATTTT

J: TRBJ2-1
V: TRBV3-1
size: many
D: TRBD2
CDR3: CASSPASGGYNEQFF
DNA: TGTGCCAGCAGCCCAGCTAGCGGGGGTTACAATGAGCAGTTCTTC

J: TRBJ2-1
V: TRBV7-2
size: many
D: TRBD2
CDR3: CASSFDSGAYNEQFF
DNA: TGTGCCAGCAGCTTCGACAGCGGGGCCTACAATGAGCAGTTCTTC

J: TRBJ1-3
V: TRBV15
size: .
D: TRBD1
CDR3: CATSSGTGGYSGNTIYF
DNA: TGTGCCACCAGCAGCGGGACAGGGGGATACTCTGGAAACACCATATATTTT

J: TRBJ1-1
V: TRBV7-3
size: many
D: .
CDR3: CASSSGTKNTEAFF
DNA: TGTGCCAGCAGCTCTGGGACAAAGAACACTGAAGCTTTCTTT

J: TRBJ1-1
V: TRBV3-1
size: .
D: .
CDR3: CASSQVRGNTEAFF
DNA: TGTGCCAGCAGCCAAGTTCGGGGGAACACTGAAGCTTTCTTT

J: TRBJ1-2
V: TRBV20-1
size: many
D: .
CDR3: CSAPDGNYGYTF
DNA: TGCAGTGCTCCGGACGGGAACTATGGCTACACCTTC

J: TRBJ1-6
V: TRBV5-1
size: many
D: .
CDR3: CASKLTGLGNSPLHF
DNA: TGCGCCAGCAAACTTACAGGGTTAGGGAATTCACCCCTCCACTTT

J: TRBJ1-5
V: TRBV3-1
size: .
D: TRBD1
CDR3: CASSMGQFRNQPQHF
DNA: TGTGCCAGCAGCATGGGACAGTTCCGCAATCAGCCCCAGCATTTT

J: TRBJ2-3
V: TRBV5-6
size: many
D: .
CDR3: CASSSPDSLWTDTQYF
DNA: TGTGCCAGCAGCTCTCCCGACAGTCTTTGGACAGATACGCAGTATTTT

J: TRBJ2-3
V: TRBV20-1
size: .
D: .
CDR3: CSALGSNTDTQYF
DNA: TGCAGTGCCCTCGGGTCTAACACAGATACGCAGTATTTT

J: TRBJ2-3
V: TRBV24-1
size: many
D: .
CDR3: CATRGSGSTDTQYF
DNA: TGTGCCACCAGAGGGTCAGGGAGCACAGATACGCAGTATTTT

J: TRBJ2-2
V: TRBV20-1
size: many
D: .
CDR3: CSASPGSYTGELFF
DNA: TGCAGTGCGTCCCCCGGGTCCTACACCGGGGAGCTGTTTTTT

J: TRBJ2-7
V: TRBV5-1
size: few
D: .
CDR3: CASSPSAGSYEQYF
DNA: TGCGCCAGCAGCCCGTCCGCGGGGTCCTACGAGCAGTACTTC

J: TRBJ1-1
V: TRBV12-3/TRBV12-4
size: many
D: .
CDR3: CASSPSGRWVEAFF
DNA: TGTGCCAGCAGTCCCTCGGGACGGTGGGTCGAGGCTTTCTTT

J: TRBJ2-5
V: TRBV6-5
size: .
D: TRBD2
CDR3: CASSYEAGGLKETQYF
DNA: TGTGCCAGCAGTTACGAAGCGGGGGGGCTTAAGGAGACCCAGTACTTC

J: TRBJ2-1
V: TRBV4-2
size: .
D: .
CDR3: CASSQDPWEYNEQFF
DNA: TGTGCCAGCAGCCAAGATCCTTGGGAGTACAATGAGCAGTTCTTC

J: TRBJ2-5
V: TRBV7-2
size: .
D: TRBD2
CDR3: CASSSGLAGGPGETQYF
DNA: TGTGCCAGCAGCTCGGGACTAGCGGGGGGCCCAGGAGAGACCCAGTACTTC

J: TRBJ2-1
V: TRBV5-6
size: many
D: .
CDR3: CASSQRDEQFF
DNA: TGTGCCAGCAGTCAACGGGATGAGCAGTTCTTC

J: TRBJ1-6
V: TRBV9
size: many
D: TRBD1
CDR3: CASSAGQVISSPLHF
DNA: TGTGCCAGCAGCGCGGGACAGGTAATATCTTCACCCCTCCACTTT

J: TRBJ1-2
V: TRBV12-3/TRBV12-4
size: many
D: TRBD1
CDR3: CASSPTGRAVYGYTF
DNA: TGTGCCAGCAGTCCGACAGGGAGGGCGGTATATGGCTACACCTTC

J: TRBJ1-5
V: TRBV12-3/TRBV12-4
size: few
D: TRBD1
CDR3: CASSSRTGRSNQPQHF
DNA: TGTGCCAGCAGTTCGCGGACAGGGAGGAGCAATCAGCCCCAGCATTTT